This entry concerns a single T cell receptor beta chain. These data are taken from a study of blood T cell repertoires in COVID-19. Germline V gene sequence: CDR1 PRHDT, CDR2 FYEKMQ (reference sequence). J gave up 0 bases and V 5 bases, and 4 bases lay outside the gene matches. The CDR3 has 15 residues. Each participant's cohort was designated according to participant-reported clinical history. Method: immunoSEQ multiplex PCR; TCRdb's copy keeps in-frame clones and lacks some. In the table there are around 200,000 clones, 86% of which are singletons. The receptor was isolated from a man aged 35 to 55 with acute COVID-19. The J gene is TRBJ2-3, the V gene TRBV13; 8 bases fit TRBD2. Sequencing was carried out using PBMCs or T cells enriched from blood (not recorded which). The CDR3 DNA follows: TGTGCCAGCAGCCTTACTAGCGGCAGCACAGATACGCAGTATTTT. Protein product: CASSLTSGSTDTQYF.